These T cell receptor beta chains were read from a single sample in a study of cytomegalovirus exposure and HLA in healthy donors. The data were produced by immunoSEQ multiplex PCR, yet TCRdb's version contains in-frame clones alone and is incomplete. The data hold about 160,000 clones, with about 74% observed a single time. Material: PBMCs. These receptors all stem from a man aged 35 to 55 in good health and CMV-seropositive. CDR3s include the opening cysteine and the closing phenylalanine or tryptophan. D genes are given only for firm matches. Clone size is shown for a subset of rows, as once, few, many or a class of expanded clone.

D gene	CDR3 length	clone size	J gene	V gene	CDR3 protein	CDR3 DNA
.	14	.	TRBJ1-2	TRBV7-9	CASSFRTDAYGYTF	TGTGCCAGCAGCTTTAGGACAGACGCCTATGGCTACACCTTC
.	14	.	TRBJ1-2	TRBV5-4	CASSADSRTRGYTF	TGTGCCAGCAGCGCGGACAGTCGAACGAGGGGCTACACCTTC
.	15	.	TRBJ2-1	TRBV9	CASSGFAGPFNEQFF	TGTGCCAGCAGCGGTTTCGCGGGGCCTTTTAATGAGCAGTTCTTC
.	17	.	TRBJ2-3	TRBV4-3	CASSESKGGGSPDTQYF	TGCGCCAGCAGCGAAAGTAAGGGGGGCGGGAGCCCAGATACGCAGTATTTT
.	15	.	TRBJ1-5	TRBV5-8	CASSLGDGHYQPQHF	TGTGCCAGCAGCTTAGGAGATGGACATTATCAGCCCCAGCATTTT
TRBD1	12	.	TRBJ2-7	TRBV6-1	CASSPGQGIEYF	TGTGCCAGTTCTCCGGGACAGGGGATCGAGTACTTC
.	11	.	TRBJ2-1	TRBV25-1	CASSAGFEQFF	TGTGCCAGCAGTGCAGGGTTCGAGCAGTTCTTC
TRBD2	16	.	TRBJ2-5	TRBV6-6	CASRPGKAGDQETQYF	TGTGCCAGCAGACCGGGTAAGGCGGGAGACCAAGAGACCCAGTACTTC
TRBD2	18	.	TRBJ2-1	TRBV7-3	CASSLGLAGGPEYNEQFF	TGTGCCAGCAGCTTAGGACTAGCGGGAGGGCCCGAGTACAATGAGCAGTTCTTC
.	14	.	TRBJ2-2	TRBV15	CATKRDRPTGELFF	TGTGCCACCAAGCGCGACCGGCCCACCGGGGAGCTGTTTTTT
.	13	once	TRBJ2-5	TRBV28	CASSLQGIQTQYF	TGTGCCAGCAGCCTACAGGGAATACAGACCCAGTACTTC
.	15	.	TRBJ2-7	TRBV6-1	CASSEAFPTAYEQYF	TGTGCCAGCAGTGAAGCCTTCCCGACAGCCTACGAGCAGTACTTC
.	13	.	TRBJ1-4	TRBV7-9	CASSNSRNEKLFF	TGTGCCAGCTCGAACAGCCGTAATGAAAAACTGTTTTTT
.	15	few	TRBJ2-3	TRBV18	CASSPPSLRGDTQYF	TGTGCCAGCTCACCACCTTCCCTAAGGGGGGATACGCAGTATTTT
TRBD2	15	.	TRBJ2-1	TRBV2	CASSEERLAGGGQFF	TGTGCCAGCAGTGAAGAACGACTAGCGGGAGGTGGGCAGTTCTTC
TRBD2	16	.	TRBJ2-1	TRBV13	CASSAQLAGGYNEQFF	TGTGCCAGCAGCGCTCAACTAGCGGGAGGGTACAATGAGCAGTTCTTC
TRBD1	18	.	TRBJ2-1	TRBV10-3	CASHSGTGSTGTYNEQFF	TGTGCCAGCCACTCGGGGACAGGGTCGACGGGGACCTACAATGAGCAGTTCTTC
TRBD2	17	.	TRBJ2-1	TRBV4-3	CASSQVIAGDLYNEQFF	TGCGCCAGCAGCCAAGTTATAGCGGGAGACCTCTACAATGAGCAGTTCTTC
.	15	.	TRBJ1-6	TRBV7-8	CASSLHSSYNSPLHF	TGTGCCAGCAGCTTACACAGCTCCTATAATTCACCCCTCCACTTT
TRBD2	15	.	TRBJ2-1	TRBV7-3	CASSLVWGEGNEQFF	TGTGCCAGCAGCTTAGTTTGGGGGGAGGGCAATGAGCAGTTCTTC
TRBD1	17	.	TRBJ1-1	TRBV11-2	CASSYGRTGARGTEAFF	TGTGCCAGCAGCTACGGGCGAACAGGGGCCCGTGGCACTGAAGCTTTCTTT
.	17	.	TRBJ2-6	TRBV7-9	CSSSLRGSGSGANVLTF	TGTTCCAGCAGCTTACGGGGGAGTGGCTCTGGGGCCAACGTCCTGACTTTC
.	13	.	TRBJ2-7	TRBV5-6	CASSLTRQYEQYF	TGTGCCAGCAGCTTGACTCGACAGTACGAGCAGTACTTC
TRBD2	17	.	TRBJ2-5	TRBV4-2	CASSQDLGTSGRETQYF	TGTGCCAGCAGCCAAGACTTAGGGACTAGCGGTCGAGAGACCCAGTACTTC
TRBD2	13	.	TRBJ2-1	TRBV7-9	CASSLGPLAEQFF	TGTGCCAGCAGCTTAGGCCCACTAGCGGAGCAGTTCTTC
.	13	.	TRBJ1-2	TRBV11-1	CASSSGQDYGYTF	TGTGCCAGCAGCTCTGGACAAGACTATGGCTACACCTTC
TRBD1	15	.	TRBJ2-5	TRBV7-2	CASRRDSWYQETQYF	TGTGCCAGCCGCCGGGACAGTTGGTACCAAGAGACCCAGTACTTC
.	15	.	TRBJ2-4	TRBV9	CASSVAGQLGNSQYF	TGTGCCAGCAGCGTAGCTGGACAGTTGGGAAACAGTCAGTACTTC